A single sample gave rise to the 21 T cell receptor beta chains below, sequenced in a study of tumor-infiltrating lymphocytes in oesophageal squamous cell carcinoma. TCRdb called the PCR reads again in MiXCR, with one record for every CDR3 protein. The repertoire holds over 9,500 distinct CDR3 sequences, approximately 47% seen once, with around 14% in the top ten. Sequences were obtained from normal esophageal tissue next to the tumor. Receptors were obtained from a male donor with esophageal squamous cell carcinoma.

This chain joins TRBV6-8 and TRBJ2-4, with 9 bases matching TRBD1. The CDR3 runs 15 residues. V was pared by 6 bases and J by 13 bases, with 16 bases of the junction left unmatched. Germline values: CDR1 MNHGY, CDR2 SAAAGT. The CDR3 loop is CASRPGQGPYNEQYF. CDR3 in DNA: TGTGCCAGCAGGCCGGGACAGGGCCCTTACAATGAGCAGTACTTC.

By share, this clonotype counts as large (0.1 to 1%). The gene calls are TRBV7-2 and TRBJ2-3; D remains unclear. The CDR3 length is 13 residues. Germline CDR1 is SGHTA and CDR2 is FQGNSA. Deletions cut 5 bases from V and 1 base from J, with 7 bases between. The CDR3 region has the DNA TGTGCCAGCAGCCCTAGTCGCACAGATACGCAGTATTTT. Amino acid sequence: CASSPSRTDTQYF. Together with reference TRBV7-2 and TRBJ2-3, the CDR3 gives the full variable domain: GAGVSQSPSNKVTEKGKDVELRCDPISGHTALYWYRQSLGQGLEFLIYFQGNSAPDKSGLPSDRFSAERTGGSVSTLTIQRTQQEDSAVYLCASSPSRTDTQYFGPGTRLTVL.

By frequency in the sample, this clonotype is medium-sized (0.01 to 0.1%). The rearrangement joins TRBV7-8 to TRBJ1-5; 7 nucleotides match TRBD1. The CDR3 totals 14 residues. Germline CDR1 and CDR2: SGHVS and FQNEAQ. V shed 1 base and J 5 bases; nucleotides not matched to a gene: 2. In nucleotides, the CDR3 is TGTGCCAGCAGCTTAGGACAGGGCTATCAGCCCCAGCATTTT. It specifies CASSLGQGYQPQHF.

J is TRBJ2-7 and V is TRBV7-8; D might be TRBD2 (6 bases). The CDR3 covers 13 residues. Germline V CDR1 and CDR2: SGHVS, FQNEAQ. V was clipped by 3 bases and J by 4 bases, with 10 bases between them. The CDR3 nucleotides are TGTGCCAGCAGCTTGGGGGGACCTTACGAGCAGTACTTC. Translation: CASSLGGPYEQYF.

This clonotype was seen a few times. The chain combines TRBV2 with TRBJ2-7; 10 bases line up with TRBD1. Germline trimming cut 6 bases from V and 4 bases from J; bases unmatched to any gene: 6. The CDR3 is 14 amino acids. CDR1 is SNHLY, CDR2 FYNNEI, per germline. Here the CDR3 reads CASSDRTGGYEQYF. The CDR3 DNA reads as TGTGCCAGCAGCGATAGGACAGGGGGATACGAGCAGTACTTC.

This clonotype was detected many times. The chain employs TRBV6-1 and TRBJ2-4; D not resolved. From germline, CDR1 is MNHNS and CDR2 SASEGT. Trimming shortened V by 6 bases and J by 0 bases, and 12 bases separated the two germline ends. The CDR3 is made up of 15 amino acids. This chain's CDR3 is CASSRVPLAKNIQYF. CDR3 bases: TGTGCCAGCAGCCGGGTCCCTCTAGCCAAAAACATTCAGTACTTC.

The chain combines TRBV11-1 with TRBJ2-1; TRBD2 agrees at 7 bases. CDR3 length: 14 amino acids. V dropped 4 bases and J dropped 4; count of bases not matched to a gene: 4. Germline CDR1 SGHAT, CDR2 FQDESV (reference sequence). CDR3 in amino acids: CASSYRGEYNEQFF. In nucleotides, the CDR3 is TGTGCCAGCAGCTACCGGGGGGAATACAATGAGCAGTTCTTC.

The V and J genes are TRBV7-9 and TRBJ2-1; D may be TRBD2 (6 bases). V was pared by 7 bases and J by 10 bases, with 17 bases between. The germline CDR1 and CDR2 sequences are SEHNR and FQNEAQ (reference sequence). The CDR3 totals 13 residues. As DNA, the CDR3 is TGTGCCAGCACCTTGGACGGGGAGGACGAGCAGTTCTTC. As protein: CASTLDGEDEQFF.

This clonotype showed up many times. DNA for the CDR3: TGTGCCAGCATCGCGACCTACAATGAGCAGTTCTTC. Protein sequence: CASIATYNEQFF. This chain connects TRBV2 to TRBJ2-1; no reliable D call. Per the germline V gene, CDR1 is SNHLY and CDR2 is FYNNEI. The CDR3 is 12 residues long. V shed 7 bases and J shed 2 bases, with 6 bases lying between them.

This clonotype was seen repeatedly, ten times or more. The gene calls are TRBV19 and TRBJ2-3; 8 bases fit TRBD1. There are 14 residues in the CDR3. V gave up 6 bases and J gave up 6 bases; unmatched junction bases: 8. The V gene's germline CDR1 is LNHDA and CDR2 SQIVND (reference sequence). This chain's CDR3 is CASRPGQESDTQYF. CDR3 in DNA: TGTGCCAGTAGGCCGGGACAGGAATCGGATACGCAGTATTTT.

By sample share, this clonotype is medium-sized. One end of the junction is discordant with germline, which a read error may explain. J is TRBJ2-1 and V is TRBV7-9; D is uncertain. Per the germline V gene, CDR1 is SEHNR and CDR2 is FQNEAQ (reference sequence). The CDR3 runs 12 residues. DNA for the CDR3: TGTGCCAGCAGCTTTGGGGATTCACCCCTCCACTTC. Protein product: CASSFGDSPLHF.

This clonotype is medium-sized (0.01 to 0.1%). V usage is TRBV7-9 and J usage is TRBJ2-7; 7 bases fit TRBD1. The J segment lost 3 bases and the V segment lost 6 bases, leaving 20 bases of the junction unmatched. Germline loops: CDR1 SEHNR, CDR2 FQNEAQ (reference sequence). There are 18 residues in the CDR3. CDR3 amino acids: CASSSRRGLTGSHYEQYF. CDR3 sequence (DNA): TGTGCCAGCAGTTCCCGCCGAGGACTGACAGGGTCGCACTACGAGCAGTACTTC.

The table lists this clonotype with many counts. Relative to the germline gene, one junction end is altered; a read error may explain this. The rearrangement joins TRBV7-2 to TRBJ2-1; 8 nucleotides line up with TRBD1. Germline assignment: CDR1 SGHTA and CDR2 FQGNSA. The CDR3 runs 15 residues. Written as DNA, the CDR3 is TGTGCCAGCAGCTGGGGACAGGTTTTAGATTCACCCCTCCACTTC. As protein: CASSWGQVLDSPLHF.

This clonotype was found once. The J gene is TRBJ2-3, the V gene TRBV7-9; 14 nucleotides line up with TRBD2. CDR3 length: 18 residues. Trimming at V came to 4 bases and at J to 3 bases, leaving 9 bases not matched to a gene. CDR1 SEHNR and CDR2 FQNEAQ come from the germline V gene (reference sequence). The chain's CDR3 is CASSSWTSGRTRTDTQYF. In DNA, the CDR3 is TGTGCCAGCAGCTCTTGGACTAGCGGGAGGACGAGGACAGATACGCAGTATTTT.

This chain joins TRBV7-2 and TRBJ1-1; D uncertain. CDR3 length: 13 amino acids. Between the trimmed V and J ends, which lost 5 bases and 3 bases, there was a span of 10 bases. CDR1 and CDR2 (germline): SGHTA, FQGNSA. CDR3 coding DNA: TGTGCCAGCAGCCCCCAAGCGTACACTGAAGCTTTCTTT. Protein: CASSPQAYTEAFF.

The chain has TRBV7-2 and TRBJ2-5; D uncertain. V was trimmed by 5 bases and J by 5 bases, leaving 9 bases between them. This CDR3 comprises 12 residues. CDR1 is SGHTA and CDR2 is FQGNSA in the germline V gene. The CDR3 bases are TGTGCCAGCAGCACATCCGGGGAGACCCAGTACTTC. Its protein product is CASSTSGETQYF.

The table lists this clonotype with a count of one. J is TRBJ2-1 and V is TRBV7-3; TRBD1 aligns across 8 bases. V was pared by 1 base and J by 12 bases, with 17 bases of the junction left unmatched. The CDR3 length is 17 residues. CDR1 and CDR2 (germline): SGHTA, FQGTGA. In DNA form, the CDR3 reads TGTGCCAGCAGCTTAAGCGTTCACAGGGGGTCCACAGATACGCAGTTCTTC. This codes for CASSLSVHRGSTDTQFF.

This CDR3 is CASSSQLAGTDTQYF. CDR3 DNA sequence: TGTGCCAGCAGCTCCCAACTAGCGGGCACAGATACGCAGTATTTT. The V and J genes are TRBV7-3 and TRBJ2-3; the match to TRBD2 covers 8 bases. Germline trimming cut 4 bases from V and 1 base from J; bases unmatched to any gene: 4. The CDR3 extends over 15 amino acids. Germline V gives CDR1 SGHTA, CDR2 FQGTGA.

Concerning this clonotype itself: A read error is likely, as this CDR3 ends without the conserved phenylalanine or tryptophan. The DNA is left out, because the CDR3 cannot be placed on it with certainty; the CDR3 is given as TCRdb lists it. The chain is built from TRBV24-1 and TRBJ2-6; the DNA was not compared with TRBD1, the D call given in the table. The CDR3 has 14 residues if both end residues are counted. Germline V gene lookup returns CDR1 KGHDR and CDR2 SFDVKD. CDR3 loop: CASSAINGIQYFGA.

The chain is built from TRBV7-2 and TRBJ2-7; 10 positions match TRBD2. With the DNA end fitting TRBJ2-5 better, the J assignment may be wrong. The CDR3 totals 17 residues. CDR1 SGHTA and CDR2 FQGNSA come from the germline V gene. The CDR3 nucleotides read TGTGCCAGCAGCTTAGCGCTATCTAGCGGGAGTAGGGAGACCCAGTACTTC. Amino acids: CASSLALSSGSRETQYF.

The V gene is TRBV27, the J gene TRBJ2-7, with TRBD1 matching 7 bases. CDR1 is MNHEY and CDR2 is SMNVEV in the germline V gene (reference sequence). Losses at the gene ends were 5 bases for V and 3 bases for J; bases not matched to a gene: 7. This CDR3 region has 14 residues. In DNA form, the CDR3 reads TGTGCCAGCAGTCCCCGGACAGGCAGCTACGAGCAGTACTTC. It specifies CASSPRTGSYEQYF.